Presented here are 14 T cell receptor beta chains from one specimen sequenced in a study of PD-1 blockade in classical Hodgkin lymphoma. Every single patient, without exception, relapsed after autologous stem cell transplantation, and brentuximab vedotin exposure varied. Repertoires were generated with immunoSEQ multiplex PCR, while TCRdb's copy carries only in-frame clones and drops some. The sample holds some 100,000 clones, 92% seen once. The source was peripheral blood mononuclear cells (PBMCs), collected at baseline. These receptors all come from a human donor with classical Hodgkin lymphoma.

J is TRBJ2-5 and V is TRBV5-3, with 7 bases identical to TRBD2. TRBV5-3 is designated an ORF whose function remains uncertain. The trim removed 5 bases at V and 10 bases at J, leaving 5 bases unmatched. This CDR3 is built from 11 residues. CDR3: CARRLGGDQYF. In nucleotides, the CDR3 is TGTGCCAGAAGACTGGGGGGGGACCAGTACTTC.

This rearrangement joins TRBV30 to TRBJ1-2, with D perhaps TRBD1 (5 bases). CDR1 is GTSNPN and CDR2 is SVGIG in the germline V gene (reference sequence). With 3 bases removed from V and 4 bases from J, the gap between germline ends came to 12 bases. The CDR3 totals 13 residues. CDR3 residues: CAWRKGRTYGYTF. The CDR3 DNA is TGTGCCTGGAGGAAGGGACGGACCTATGGCTACACCTTC.

This clone was detected once. This chain connects TRBV6-4 to TRBJ1-1; D gene ambiguous. Germline V CDR1 and CDR2: MRHNA, SNTAGT. The CDR3 totals 13 residues. Trimming shortened V by 5 bases and J by 3 bases, and 10 bases separated the two germline ends. For the CDR3, the DNA is TGTGCCAGCAGTCGTGAATTAGACACTGAAGCTTTCTTT. It specifies CASSRELDTEAFF.

The chain combines TRBV5-6 with TRBJ2-7, with 7 bases that match TRBD2. CDR3 size: 13 residues. The junction had 5 bases not matched to a gene; V was cut back by 0 bases and J by 8 bases. Germline V gives CDR1 SGHDT, CDR2 YYEEEE. The CDR3 nucleotides read TGTGCCAGCAGCTTGGCCGGGGGGAAAAAGCAGTACTTC. Protein sequence: CASSLAGGKKQYF.

The V and J genes are TRBV27 and TRBJ2-7; the match to TRBD1 covers 8 bases. The V gene's germline CDR1 is MNHEY and CDR2 SMNVEV (reference sequence). V was clipped by 3 bases and J by 2 bases; unmatched bases: 9. This CDR3 spans 16 amino acids. The CDR3 protein is CASSFSGTGAAYEQYF. In nucleotides, the CDR3 is TGTGCCAGCAGTTTTTCCGGGACAGGAGCAGCCTACGAGCAGTACTTC.

The chain has TRBV18 and TRBJ2-3; the D gene is possibly TRBD2 (5 bases). The CDR3 spans 16 residues. Between the trimmed V and J ends, which lost 3 bases and 2 bases, there was a span of 15 bases. Germline-derived CDR1 and CDR2 are KGHSH and LQKENI. CDR3 residues: CASSPLSGGYTDTQYF. In DNA, the CDR3 is TGTGCCAGCTCACCCTTGAGTGGCGGGTACACAGATACGCAGTATTTT.

The chain has TRBV28 and TRBJ2-5; D is possibly TRBD1 (6 bases). Germline CDR1 reads MDHEN; CDR2 reads SYDVKM. CDR3 length: 14 amino acids. Trimming took off 5 bases at V and 1 base at J, with 11 bases between the two ends. CDR3: CASSTGQLQETQYF. DNA of the CDR3: TGTGCCAGCAGTACTGGACAGCTCCAAGAGACCCAGTACTTC.

The chain's CDR3 is CAWRGFDSPLHF. DNA for the CDR3: TGTGCCTGGAGGGGCTTCGATTCACCCCTCCACTTT. The rearrangement joins TRBV30 to TRBJ1-6; D unresolved. Trimming stripped 3 bases from V and 8 bases from J, with 8 bases between. Germline V gene data show CDR1 as GTSNPN and CDR2 as SVGIG (reference sequence). The CDR3 extends over 12 amino acids.

This rearrangement joins TRBV10-3 to TRBJ2-5; the D gene is possibly TRBD1 (6 bases). The CDR3 has 13 residues. Trimming cost V 5 bases and J 5 bases, with 12 bases left between them. Germline V lookup: CDR1 ENHRY, CDR2 SYGVKD. Here the CDR3 DNA reads TGTGCCATCAGTACACAGGGCCGGGAGACCCAGTACTTC. This encodes CAISTQGRETQYF.

The rearrangement links TRBV5-1 to TRBJ2-7; D is possibly TRBD2 (5 bases). Germline V CDR1 and CDR2: SGHRS, YFSETQ. Trimming removed 2 bases from V and 2 bases from J, with 14 bases in between. This CDR3 is built from 15 residues. The DNA for the CDR3 is TGCGCCAGCAGCTTAGTTACAGCGGCCGCCTACGAGCAGTACTTC. It specifies CASSLVTAAAYEQYF.

The rearrangement uses TRBV5-1 and TRBJ2-2; 10 nucleotides line up with TRBD2. Germline CDR1 reads SGHRS; CDR2 reads YFSETQ. The CDR3 totals 13 residues. Trimming at V came to 9 bases and at J to 5 bases, leaving 4 bases not matched to a gene. CDR3 coding DNA: TGCGCCACCCAGCGGGAGGGGACCGGGGAGCTGTTTTTT. This encodes CATQREGTGELFF.

The V gene is TRBV19, the J gene TRBJ2-1, with 7 bases identical to TRBD2. Per the germline V gene, CDR1 is LNHDA and CDR2 is SQIVND (reference sequence). There are 15 residues in the CDR3. V lost 5 bases to trimming and J lost 4 bases; unmatched junction nucleotides: 8. This CDR3 reads CASSPRLALYNEQFF. The CDR3 DNA is TGTGCCAGTAGTCCTCGACTAGCCTTGTACAATGAGCAGTTCTTC.

The table lists this clone with a few counts. The chain carries TRBV5-1 and TRBJ1-2, with no clear D. V lost 2 bases and J lost 1, with 6 bases in between. Germline CDR1 is SGHRS and CDR2 is YFSETQ. The CDR3 is 13 residues long. CDR3 sequence: CASSFGLNYGYTF. The CDR3 DNA follows: TGCGCCAGCAGCTTCGGGCTTAACTATGGCTACACCTTC.

The rearrangement uses TRBV28 and TRBJ1-1; TRBD1 might be the D (6 bases). The CDR3 length is 14 residues. Per germline, CDR1 MDHEN and CDR2 SYDVKM. V was pared by 6 bases and J by 4 bases, with 15 bases between. CDR3 in DNA: TGTGCCAGCAGGGGACGGGGGGCGGCCACTGAAGCTTTCTTT. It codes for CASRGRGAATEAFF.